This passage covers 22 T cell receptor beta chains from one sample sequenced in a study of shared clonotypes between healthy human individuals. Only in-frame clones appear in the TCRdb table, and some are missing; sequencing was by immunoSEQ multiplex PCR. Of 850,000 to 1,100,000 clones listed, roughly 80% are singletons. Sequencing was performed on memory CD4+ T cells from PBMCs. Subset indicated: CD45RA-negative fraction. Source of these receptors: a man between 18 and 29 years old in good health. Some clones in this sample may be carry-over from other donors' samples.

This clone was observed at least ten times. V is TRBV14 and J is TRBJ1-1; no clear D gene. The CDR3 sequence is 13 residues long. From germline, CDR1 is SGHDN and CDR2 FVKESK. V was cut by 7 bases and J by 0 bases, with 9 bases left in between. This chain's CDR3 is CASKEFMNTEAFF. The CDR3 nucleotides read TGTGCCAGCAAGGAGTTTATGAACACTGAAGCTTTCTTT. Looking up the rest from reference TRBV14 and TRBJ1-1 gives the full variable domain: EAGVTQFPSHSVIEKGQTVTLRCDPISGHDNLYWYRRVMGKEIKFLLHFVKESKQDESGMPNNRFLAERTGGTYSTLKVQPAELEDSGVYFCASKEFMNTEAFFGQGTRLTVV.

This rearrangement joins TRBV11-1 to TRBJ2-1; 16 bases are a match to TRBD2. J gave up 7 bases and V 4 bases, and 13 bases lay outside the gene matches. Germline V gene lookup returns CDR1 SGHAT and CDR2 FQDESV (reference sequence). The CDR3 has 19 residues. For the CDR3, the DNA is TGTGCCAGCAGCTCCGTGGGACTAGCGGGAGGGCTCCTGGGGAATGAGCAGTTCTTC. Translation: CASSSVGLAGGLLGNEQFF.

This clone was detected a few times. This sequence joins TRBV19 and TRBJ1-1; D is unresolved. Trimming cost V 1 base and J 0 bases, with 12 bases left between them. Germline lookup yields CDR1 LNHDA and CDR2 SQIVND (reference sequence). This CDR3 has 16 residues. The CDR3 nucleotides read TGTGCCAGTAGTATAGGAGGTAAGGTGTTGAACACTGAAGCTTTCTTT. This translates into CASSIGGKVLNTEAFF.

The V and J genes are TRBV20-1 and TRBJ1-2; D unclear. CDR3 size: 10 residues. The germline gives CDR1 DFQATT, CDR2 SNEGSKA (reference sequence). With 8 bases removed from V and 0 bases from J, the gap between germline ends came to 4 bases. The CDR3 loop reads CSSPNYGYTF. For the CDR3, the DNA is TGCAGTTCACCTAACTATGGCTACACCTTC.

This clone has more than one count but fewer than ten. The chain combines TRBV5-4 with TRBJ2-2; TRBD2 agrees at 9 bases. This CDR3 spans 16 amino acids. Trimming took 6 bases from V and 5 from J; bases not matched to a gene: 11. Germline V gene lookup returns CDR1 SGHNT and CDR2 YYREEE (reference sequence). The CDR3: CASKGGLAGRTGELFF. The CDR3 bases are TGTGCCAGCAAGGGGGGTCTAGCGGGAAGGACCGGGGAGCTGTTTTTT.

The chain recombines TRBV2 with TRBJ2-3, with D maybe TRBD2 (5 bases). CDR3 length equals 15 residues. The V gene's germline CDR1 is SNHLY and CDR2 FYNNEI. Trimming shortened V by 7 bases and J by 5 bases, and 19 bases separated the two germline ends. The CDR3 sequence is CASTRRGPTLDTQYF. In nucleotides, the CDR3 is TGTGCCAGCACCCGGAGAGGGCCTACTCTAGATACGCAGTATTTT.

This clone appeared a single time. The CDR3 DNA follows: TGTGCCAGCAGTGAAGAACAGGTCTATTCCTACAATGAGCAGTTCTTC. Encoded protein: CASSEEQVYSYNEQFF. The chain links TRBV6-1 to TRBJ2-1; D may be TRBD1 (5 bases). Germline V gene sequence: CDR1 MNHNS, CDR2 SASEGT. Trimming removed 1 base at V and 1 base at J, with 11 bases between. This CDR3 region has 16 residues.

This clone was recorded a few times. The V gene is TRBV12-5, the J gene TRBJ2-1, with D possibly matching TRBD1 (5 bases). With 8 bases removed from V and 7 bases from J, the gap between germline ends came to 15 bases. Germline V gene data show CDR1 as LGHNT and CDR2 as FRNRAP. There are 13 residues in the CDR3. The CDR3 DNA sequence: TGTGCTAGTAAGGGGTCAGGTGGGAATGAGCAGTTCTTC. It codes for CASKGSGGNEQFF.

This clone was observed a handful of times. The genes are TRBV18 and TRBJ2-4, with 10 bases aligning to TRBD2. Germline CDR1 and CDR2: KGHSH and LQKENI. Trimming removed 3 bases from V and 5 bases from J; junction bases left unmatched: 4. The CDR3 is 15 residues long. CDR3 sequence: CASSPSGRAENIQYF. CDR3 coding DNA: TGTGCCAGCTCACCGAGCGGGAGGGCGGAAAACATTCAGTACTTC.

The V call is TRBV7-3, the J call TRBJ2-4; tentatively, D is TRBD2 (5 bases). Germline CDR1 and CDR2: SGHTA and FQGTGA. The CDR3 length is 14 residues. V lost 2 bases, J lost 3 bases, and 8 bases lay in between. For the CDR3, the DNA is TGTGCCAGCAGCTTAGGAGGCAGCAAAAACATTCAGTACTTC. Protein sequence: CASSLGGSKNIQYF. Drawing the rest from reference TRBV7-3 and TRBJ2-4, the complete variable domain is GAGVSQTPSNKVTEKGKYVELRCDPISGHTALYWYRQSLGQGPEFLIYFQGTGAADDSGLPNDRFFAVRPEGSVSTLKIQRTERGDSAVYLCASSLGGSKNIQYFGAGTRLSVL.

This clone was counted many times. J is TRBJ2-7 and V is TRBV5-1; D may be TRBD2 (6 bases). The germline V and J ends were trimmed by 7 bases and 0 bases, with 17 bases remaining between them. CDR1 and CDR2 (germline): SGHRS, YFSETQ. This CDR3 spans 15 amino acids. Here the CDR3 DNA reads TGCGCCAGCCGACCCGGGACTTACAACTCCTACGAGCAGTACTTC. It translates to CASRPGTYNSYEQYF.

This clone was seen a handful of times. The chain uses TRBV5-1 and TRBJ1-1; 12 positions agree with TRBD1. This CDR3 spans 15 amino acids. From germline, CDR1 is SGHRS and CDR2 YFSETQ. Trimming cost V 4 bases and J 6 bases; bases outside gene matches: 7. This chain's CDR3 is CASSPGTGGDPEAFF. The CDR3 region has the DNA TGCGCCAGCAGCCCTGGGACAGGGGGCGACCCTGAAGCTTTCTTT.

The chain joins TRBV28 to TRBJ2-7, with 7 bases fitting TRBD1. V was clipped by 8 bases and J by 5 bases; unmatched bases: 9. This CDR3 is built from 13 residues. CDR1 is MDHEN, CDR2 SYDVKM, per germline. DNA of the CDR3: TGTGCCAGCTTCCGGGACAGCCGACACGAGCAGTACTTC. Its translation is CASFRDSRHEQYF.

The chain carries TRBV11-3 and TRBJ2-2; D remains unclear. This CDR3 has 13 residues. The germline V gene has CDR1 SGHNT and CDR2 YENEEA. V shed 4 bases and J shed 4 bases, with 7 bases lying between them. CDR3 protein: CASSWRTTGELFF. CDR3 nucleotide sequence: TGTGCCAGCAGCTGGAGAACCACCGGGGAGCTGTTTTTT.

V gene TRBV7-3 combines with J gene TRBJ2-7; 8 bases are a match to TRBD1. CDR3 length: 14 amino acids. Looked up from germline, CDR1 is SGHTA and CDR2 is FQGTGA. The ends lost 5 bases at V and 7 bases at J; junction bases unmatched: 10. CDR3 region: CASSEQGGSREQYF. In DNA, the CDR3 is TGTGCCAGCAGCGAACAGGGGGGCTCGCGAGAGCAGTACTTC. Full variable domain (missing parts from reference TRBV7-3 and TRBJ2-7): GAGVSQTPSNKVTEKGKYVELRCDPISGHTALYWYRQSLGQGPEFLIYFQGTGAADDSGLPNDRFFAVRPEGSVSTLKIQRTERGDSAVYLCASSEQGGSREQYFGPGTRLTVT.

The chain recombines TRBV12-5 with TRBJ2-5; D is uncertain. V lost 5 bases and J lost 2, with 6 bases in between. Germline lookup yields CDR1 LGHNT and CDR2 FRNRAP. The CDR3 length is 12 residues. Written as DNA, the CDR3 is TGTGCTAGTGGTAAACCTCAAGAGACCCAGTACTTC. Translating it yields CASGKPQETQYF. The variable domain in full, with the rest retrieved from reference TRBV12-5 and TRBJ2-5, is DARVTQTPRHKVTEMGQEVTMRCQPILGHNTVFWYRQTMMQGLELLAYFRNRAPLDDSGMPKDRFSAEMPDATLATLKIQPSEPRDSAVYFCASGKPQETQYFGPGTRLLVL.

The chain couples TRBV7-9 to TRBJ2-7; D is possibly TRBD1 (7 bases). CDR3 length: 15 residues. V lost 2 bases and J 3 bases, leaving 14 bases between the germline ends. Germline V gene lookup returns CDR1 SEHNR and CDR2 FQNEAQ (reference sequence). This CDR3 reads CASSLPPGGFYEQYF. As DNA, the CDR3 is TGTGCCAGCAGCTTACCCCCAGGGGGGTTCTACGAGCAGTACTTC.

This chain links TRBV5-1 with TRBJ2-2, with D uncertain. Trimming left V 0 bases short and J 3 bases short, with 6 bases between. Germline assignment: CDR1 SGHRS and CDR2 YFSETQ. The CDR3 contains 14 residues. The CDR3 spells CASSLDQDTGELFF. The CDR3 DNA reads TGCGCCAGCAGCTTGGACCAAGACACCGGGGAGCTGTTTTTT.

This sequence joins TRBV2 and TRBJ2-7; 9 bases are shared with TRBD1. Germline CDR1 and CDR2: SNHLY and FYNNEI. The junction had 9 bases not matched to a gene; V was cut back by 6 bases and J by 9 bases. The CDR3 contains 13 residues. The CDR3 region is CASRPGQGDRQYF. In DNA, the CDR3 is TGTGCCAGCAGGCCGGGACAGGGAGACAGGCAGTACTTC.

V and J are TRBV7-9 and TRBJ2-2; D gene uncertain. Germline CDR1 and CDR2: SEHNR and FQNEAQ (reference sequence). CDR3 length: 15 residues. V was trimmed by 8 bases and J by 1 base, leaving 14 bases between them. This CDR3 reads CASGARTVNTGELFF. DNA of the CDR3: TGTGCCAGCGGCGCTCGGACGGTGAACACCGGGGAGCTGTTTTTT.

V usage is TRBV15 and J usage is TRBJ2-7; maybe TRBD1 (6 bases). Per germline, CDR1 LNHNV and CDR2 YYDKDF (reference sequence). This CDR3 comprises 14 residues. The ends were cut back, 8 bases at V and 2 bases at J, with 16 bases in the middle. In DNA, the CDR3 is TGTGCCACCCGAGGGGCAGGGGCGGCCTACGAGCAGTACTTC. Its protein product is CATRGAGAAYEQYF.

About this clone: The sample carries other DNA sequences with the same CDR3. The chain has TRBV2 and TRBJ1-1; 7 bases match TRBD1. The CDR3 contains 14 residues. V trimming: 6 bases; J trimming: 1 base; junction bases outside the gene matches: 5. Germline V gene sequence: CDR1 SNHLY, CDR2 FYNNEI. This CDR3 reads CASSAQGGNTEAFF. The CDR3 DNA reads TGTGCCAGCAGCGCGCAGGGGGGGAACACTGAAGCTTTCTTT.